This T cell receptor (beta chain) was sequenced for a study of regulatory T cells in long-lasting Graves disease (dated by TCRdb to the early 2020s). Context from the whole study: Newly diagnosed Graves' disease patients had taken antithyroid drugs for less than 3 months. The study was conducted in China and was registered as a clinical trial. A total of around 35 samples underwent TCR sequencing, from about 13 patients with persistent Graves' disease and roughly 20 patients with newly diagnosed Graves' disease. Persistent Graves' disease patients were compared with newly diagnosed Graves' disease patients by peripheral blood TCR sequencing and RNA sequencing. The paper's findings and limits, for the study overall: Persistent patients shared more public clonotypes among themselves (around 2,500) than newly diagnosed patients did (about 1,000). The authors acknowledged the small sample size as a limitation that may reduce accuracy. TRBV28, TRBJ1-2 and TRBJ2-5 were preferentially used in persistent disease, while TRBV20-1 and TRBJ2-1 were favored in newly diagnosed disease. Only the TCR beta chain was sequenced and analyzed. Only peripheral blood was studied, because thyroid tissue, the primary lesion, was inaccessible. Persistent Graves' disease patients showed lower TCR Shannon entropy and fewer highly expanded clones than newly diagnosed patients, suggesting clonal expansion.

Many counts were recorded for this clonotype. The antigen it recognizes is unknown. Base qualities are not at hand, and no much larger clone is one base apart. Library method: multiplex PCR. Sequenced on an Illumina HiSeq 4000. TCR beta libraries were built with iRepertoire HTBI primers and Arm-PCR amplification of CDR3 regions. Before sequencing, the PCR products went through gel purification. Concerning the study's data processing: Across samples, around 58 TRBV and 14 TRBJ segments were identified and used for gene usage analysis of CDR3 amino acid clonotypes. COPE and FqMerger were used to merge filtered high-quality paired reads into contigs. Contigs were aligned with BLAST to IMGT TRBV, TRBD and TRBJ reference genes, and CDR3 was defined per IMGT. Any clonotype with a frequency above 0.1% was counted as a highly expanded clone. Shannon entropy was used to measure repertoire diversity, and the Gini coefficient was used to measure V-J evenness. A clonotype found in more than one individual was treated as public. TCRdb passed the public sequencing reads through fastp at Q25 and MiXCR, retaining productive beta sequences. Rows are combined by CDR3 protein, so each entry shows the most common genes and DNA. The V and J calls come from TCRdb's annotation, not from the publication. This sample lists 200,000 to 250,000 distinct CDR3 sequences; around 19% were detected once. The ten largest clonotypes hold over 9.5% of the sample.

This specimen's time point label, per the study, means: newly diagnosed GD, antithyroid drugs for less than 3 months. RNA was extracted from PBMCs in TRIzol for both TCR sequencing and RNA sequencing. Graves' disease was diagnosed according to American Thyroid Association guidelines. Recruitment of patients was carried out at an endocrinology department in Xi'an, China. Each patient gave around 9.2 milliliters of peripheral blood, collected in an EDTA anticoagulant tube. Ficoll Paque Plus density gradient separation was used to isolate PBMCs, and no further T cell sorting was done. An Agilent 2100 Bioanalyzer and agarose gel were used to assess RNA quality, and a NanoDrop 2000 was used to measure RNA concentration. CDR1 and CDR2 were assigned from the germline V gene as SGHTA and FQGNSA. Counted from cysteine to phenylalanine, this CDR3 has 15 amino acids. Only CDR3 DNA remains: 45 bases, in frame from the first base. V ends up 6 bases short and J 0 bases short, with an unmatched junction base count of 4.

In addition, the sample was reused for a study of T cells in Graves' hyperthyroidism and ophthalmopathy. As the second study states: Graves' hyperthyroidism was defined as stable when no progression to ophthalmopathy occurred over 18 months of follow-up. Hyperthyroidism patients were newly diagnosed, with disease duration under 2 months, and aged 18 to 65 years. Exclusion was applied to patients with uncontrolled infections, other autoimmune diseases, pregnancy or lactation. Clinical symptoms, serum thyroxine and TRAb, thyroid ultrasound, and orbital computed tomography formed the basis for the diagnoses. The first round of RT-PCR for the TCR CDR3 was performed with the HTBI primer set and the Qiagen OneStep RT-PCR kit. Most expanded thyroid clonotypes (frequency above 0.001) were also found in blood, which suggests that blood repertoires may mirror thyroid immune responses. In cross-validation, a model built on a 13 V-J signature told ophthalmopathy apart from stable hyperthyroidism with just under 90% sensitivity and approximately 84% specificity, and in testing the same model reached 80%/75%. During validation, the model predicted progression to ophthalmopathy a median of approximately 6.5 months ahead of onset, with almost 71% sensitivity and around 72% specificity. A discovery cohort of about a hundred patients, 43 with Graves' ophthalmopathy and roughly 59 with stable Graves' hyperthyroidism, was used to find distinguishing TCR V-J signatures. Prospective prediction of ophthalmopathy was tested in an independent validation cohort consisting of 18 to 20 hyperthyroidism patients and around 16 patients who later progressed to ophthalmopathy. The 90 or so discovery patients were randomly split 7:3 into training and test sets. The study also compared thyroid tissue and blood T-cell repertoires from 6 or 7 Graves' hyperthyroidism patients. Following sampling, methimazole starting at 30 mg daily was given to hyperthyroidism patients, and high-dose intravenous methylprednisolone was given to ophthalmopathy patients. Libraries were constructed in a second round of multiplex PCR, after which size selection and purification were performed. Libraries were sequenced paired-end with 100 bp reads on an Illumina HiSeq2000. Raw data were processed with SOAPnuke, discarding reads with adapters, uncalled bases, mean Phred below 15, or no exact constant-primer or identifier match. High-quality paired reads were merged with COPE v1.2.5, and unique nucleotide sequences were defined as clonotypes. Clonotypes were aligned to IMGT TRBV, TRBD and TRBJ reference segments using MiTCR v1.1. The analysis was restricted to V-J combinations with a frequency above 0.0001, which together covered 99% to 99.2% of the repertoires. The TCS score was defined as the ratio of F50 (clonal expansion) to E x V (chaos), calculated using BLOSUM62-based TCRdist between CDR3 peptides within each V-J. Welch's t-statistics and random forest reduced approximately 520 V-J features to around 14, which were used in a naive Bayes classifier (R e1071). Sample size was not statistically predetermined, and investigators were not blinded to group allocation. According to the paper, TCR Vbeta CDR3 sequencing was carried out on roughly 130 peripheral blood samples, which came from 40 to 45 ophthalmopathy, under 85 hyperthyroidism and approximately 17 progressor patients.

The sequence was obtained from a young woman with Graves disease. Donor details come from another sample of the same person, matched by shared clones. The source material was peripheral blood mononuclear cells (PBMCs), sampled at new diagnosis, from a patient treated with antithyroid drugs. The chain is encoded by TRBV7-2 joined to TRBJ2-1; 8 nucleotides in the junction match TRBD2. The CDR3 reads as follows: CASRLGTSSYNEQFF. Here is the DNA: TGTGCCAGCAGGCTCGGGACTAGCTCCTACAATGAGCAGTTCTTC. When the CDR3 is completed using the reference TRBV7-2 and TRBJ2-1 genes on either side, the full variable domain is GAGVSQSPSNKVTEKGKDVELRCDPISGHTALYWYRQSLGQGLEFLIYFQGNSAPDKSGLPSDRFSAERTGGSVSTLTIQRTQQEDSAVYLCASRLGTSSYNEQFFGPGTRLTVL.